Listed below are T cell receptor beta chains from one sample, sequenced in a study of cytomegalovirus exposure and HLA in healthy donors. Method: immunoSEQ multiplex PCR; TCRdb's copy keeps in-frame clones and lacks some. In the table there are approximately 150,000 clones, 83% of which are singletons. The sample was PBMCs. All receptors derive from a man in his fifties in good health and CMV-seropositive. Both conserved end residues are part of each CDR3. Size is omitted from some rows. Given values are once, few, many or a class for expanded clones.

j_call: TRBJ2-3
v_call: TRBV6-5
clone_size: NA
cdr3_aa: CASSYSAQGGADTQYF

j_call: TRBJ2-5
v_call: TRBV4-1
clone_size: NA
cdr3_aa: CASSQDRQETQYF

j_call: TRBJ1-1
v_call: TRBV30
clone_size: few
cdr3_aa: CAARVQFGTEAFF

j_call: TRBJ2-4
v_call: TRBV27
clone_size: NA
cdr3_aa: CASNPGTSGSSDIQYF

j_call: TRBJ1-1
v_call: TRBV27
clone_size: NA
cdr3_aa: CASSLSENTEAFF

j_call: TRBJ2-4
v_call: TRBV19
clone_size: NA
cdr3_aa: CASSTLERAKNIQYF

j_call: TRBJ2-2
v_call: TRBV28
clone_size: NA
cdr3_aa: CASSLNRVTGELFF

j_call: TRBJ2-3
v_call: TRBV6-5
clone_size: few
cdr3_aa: CASSNVGDTQYF

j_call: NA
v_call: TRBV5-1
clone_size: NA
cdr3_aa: CASSVTGGGSYEQYF

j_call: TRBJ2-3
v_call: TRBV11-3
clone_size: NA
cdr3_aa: CASSLTGAVTDTQYF

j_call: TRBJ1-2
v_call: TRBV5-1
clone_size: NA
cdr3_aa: CASSKGQGANGYTF

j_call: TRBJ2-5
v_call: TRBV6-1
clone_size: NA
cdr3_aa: CASKAGGDQETQYF

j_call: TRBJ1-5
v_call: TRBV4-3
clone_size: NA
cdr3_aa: CASSQDLGGPNQPQHF

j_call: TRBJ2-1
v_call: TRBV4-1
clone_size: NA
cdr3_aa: CASSRGLAGSNEQFF

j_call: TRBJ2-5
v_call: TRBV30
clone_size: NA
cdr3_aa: CAFGQGETQYF

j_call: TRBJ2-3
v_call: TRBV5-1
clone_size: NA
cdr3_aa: CASSITDTQYF

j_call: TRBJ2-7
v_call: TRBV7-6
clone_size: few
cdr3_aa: CASSLLTGQSYEQYF

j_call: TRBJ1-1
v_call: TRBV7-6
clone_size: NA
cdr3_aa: CASSSIGDTEAFF

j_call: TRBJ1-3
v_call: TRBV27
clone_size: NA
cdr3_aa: CASRSQGAGGNTIYF

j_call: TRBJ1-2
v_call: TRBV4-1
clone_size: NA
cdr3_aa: CASSQDKPTDGYTF

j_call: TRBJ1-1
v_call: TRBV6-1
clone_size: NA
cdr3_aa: CASSTKHGNTEAFF

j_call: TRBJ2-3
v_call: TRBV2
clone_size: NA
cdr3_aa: CASSGLKPDTQYF

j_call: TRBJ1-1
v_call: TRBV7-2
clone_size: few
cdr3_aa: CASSQEGLERAFF

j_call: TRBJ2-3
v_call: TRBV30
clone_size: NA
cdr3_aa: CAWSEMAASTDTQYF

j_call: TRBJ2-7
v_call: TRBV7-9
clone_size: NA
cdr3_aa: CASSGRTGGGPEVYEQYF

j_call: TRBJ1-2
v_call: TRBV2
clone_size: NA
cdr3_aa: CASNFLNYGYTF

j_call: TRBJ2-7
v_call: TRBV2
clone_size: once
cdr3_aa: CASKMPPGQFYEQYF

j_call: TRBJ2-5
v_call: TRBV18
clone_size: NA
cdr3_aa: CASSPPDRYLVGTQYF

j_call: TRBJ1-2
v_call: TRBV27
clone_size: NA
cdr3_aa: CASSSTGHYGYTF

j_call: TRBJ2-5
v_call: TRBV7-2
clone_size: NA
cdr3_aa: CASRPTSGGNQETQYF

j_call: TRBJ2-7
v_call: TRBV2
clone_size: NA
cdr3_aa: CASTRLASYEQYF

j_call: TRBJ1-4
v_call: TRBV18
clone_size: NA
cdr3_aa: CASSPIGQGNEKLFF

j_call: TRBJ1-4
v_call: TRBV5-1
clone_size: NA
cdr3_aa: CASSGTHRGLTNEKLFF

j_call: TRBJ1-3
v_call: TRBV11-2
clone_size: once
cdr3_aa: CASSLDRVGNTIYF

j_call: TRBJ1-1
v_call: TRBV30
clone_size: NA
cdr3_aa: CAWSSGLLNTEAFF

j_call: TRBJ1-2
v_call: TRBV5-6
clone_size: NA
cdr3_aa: CASSSTGGNYGYTF

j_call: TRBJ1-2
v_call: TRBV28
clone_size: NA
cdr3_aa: CASSRGGGAGGYTF

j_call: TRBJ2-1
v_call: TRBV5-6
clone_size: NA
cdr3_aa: CASSFRDIRRREQFF

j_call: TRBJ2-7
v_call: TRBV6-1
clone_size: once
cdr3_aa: CSSSRTGLYEQYF

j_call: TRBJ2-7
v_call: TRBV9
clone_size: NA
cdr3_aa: CASSAGGTPGEQYF

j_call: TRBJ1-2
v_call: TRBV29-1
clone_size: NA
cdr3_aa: CSVDDGYTF

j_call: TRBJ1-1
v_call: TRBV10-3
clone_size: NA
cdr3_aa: CAISKTGTANTEAFF

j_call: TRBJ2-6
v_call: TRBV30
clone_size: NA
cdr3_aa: CAWSVQVSGANVLTF

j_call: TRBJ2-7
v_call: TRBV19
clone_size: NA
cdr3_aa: CASSGGGWSHRYEQYF

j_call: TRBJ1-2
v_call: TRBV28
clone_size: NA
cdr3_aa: CASSLVRGGYTF

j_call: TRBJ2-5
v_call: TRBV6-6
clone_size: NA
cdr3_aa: CATSHRAVGETQYF

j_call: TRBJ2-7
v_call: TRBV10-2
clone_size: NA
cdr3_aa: CASSPTLYEQYF

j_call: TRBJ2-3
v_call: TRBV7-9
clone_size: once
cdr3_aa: CASTLGDGGSTDTQYF

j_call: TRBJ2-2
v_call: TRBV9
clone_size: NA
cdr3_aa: CASSVAGSLAGELFF

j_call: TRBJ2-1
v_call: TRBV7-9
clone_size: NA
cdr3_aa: CASSLTASGPYNEQFF